The present T cell receptor (beta chain) was sequenced within a study of T cell repertoires in cytomegalovirus infection. In the study overall: Public TCR beta signatures indicated both CMV infection and matching HLA type.

The V segment lost 2 bases and the J segment 2 bases; nucleotides outside the gene matches: 5. CDR1 is SGHRS, CDR2 YFSETQ, per germline. The CDR3 consists of 16 residues. TCRdb processed the reads anew with MiXCR; each CDR3 protein has one entry. The table records under 350,000 distinct CDR3 sequences, roughly a fifth of them present only once. This clonotype occurred a few times. No antigen is known for it. This sequence was found in a human donor in good health (CMV status not recorded). Some clones in this sample may be carry-over from other donors' samples. The rearrangement joins TRBV5-1 to TRBJ2-1, with 9 nucleotides matching TRBD1. This material consisted of cultured PBMCs, taken from culture after CMV antigen stimulation. CDR3 protein: CASSLVGQGTYNEQFF. The CDR3 DNA reads as TGCGCCAGCAGCTTAGTGGGACAGGGAACCTACAATGAGCAGTTCTTC.